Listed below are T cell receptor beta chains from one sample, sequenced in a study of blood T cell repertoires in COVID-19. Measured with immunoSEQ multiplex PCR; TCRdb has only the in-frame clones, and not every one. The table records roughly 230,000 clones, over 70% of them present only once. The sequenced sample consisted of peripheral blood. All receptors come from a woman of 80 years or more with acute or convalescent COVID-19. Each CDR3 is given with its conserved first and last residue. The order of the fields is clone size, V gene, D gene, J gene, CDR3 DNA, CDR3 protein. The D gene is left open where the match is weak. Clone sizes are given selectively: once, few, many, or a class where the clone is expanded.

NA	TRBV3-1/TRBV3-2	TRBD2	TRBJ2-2	TGTGCCAGCAGCAAAGGCGGGGCCTCAGGGAGGGCCGGGGAGCTGTTTTTT	CASSKGGASGRAGELFF
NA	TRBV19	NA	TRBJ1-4	TGTGCCAGTTCCGAGGTCGAGGAAAAACTGTTTTTT	CASSEVEEKLFF
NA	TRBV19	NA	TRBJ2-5	TGTGCCAGTAGTATAGCAGGGGTGCAAGAGACCCAGTACTTC	CASSIAGVQETQYF
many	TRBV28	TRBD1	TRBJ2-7	TGTGCCAGCAGTTTTAAGGACAGGGGGCTCTACGAGCAGTACTTC	CASSFKDRGLYEQYF
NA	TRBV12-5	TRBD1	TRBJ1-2	TGTGCTAGTGGTTTGGTAGGGGGCAGCTACTATGGCTACACCTTC	CASGLVGGSYYGYTF
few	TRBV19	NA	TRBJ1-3	TGTGCCACCAAATCACCTGGCCATGGAAACACCATATATTTT	CATKSPGHGNTIYF
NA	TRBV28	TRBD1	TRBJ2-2	TGTGCCAGCAGTCTTACCGGGACAGGGCTGACCGGGGAGCTGTTTTTT	CASSLTGTGLTGELFF
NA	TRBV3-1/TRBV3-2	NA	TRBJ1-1	TGTGCCACCAGCCGGACGCCGGGAGCTGAAGCTTTCTTT	CATSRTPGAEAFF
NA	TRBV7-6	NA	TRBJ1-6	TGTGCCAGCAGCTTAGTTCAGGGGACCGAGTCACCCCTCCACTTT	CASSLVQGTESPLHF
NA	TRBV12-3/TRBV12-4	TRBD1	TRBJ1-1	TGTGCCAGCAAAAGACAGGGTGAAGCTTTCTTT	CASKRQGEAFF
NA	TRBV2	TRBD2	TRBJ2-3	TGTGCCAGCAGGGAAATCGGACTAGCGGGAGTCACAGATACGCAGTATTTT	CASREIGLAGVTDTQYF
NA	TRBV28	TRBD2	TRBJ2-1	TGTGCCAGCAGATCCGGGGCTAGCGGGAGGAATGAGCAGTTCTTC	CASRSGASGRNEQFF
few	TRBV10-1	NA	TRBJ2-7	TGCGCCACATCGGACTTATACGAGCAGTACTTC	CATSDLYEQYF
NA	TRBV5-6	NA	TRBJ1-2	TGTGCCAGCAGCTTGGTAGGGGGAAGCGATGGCTACACCTTC	CASSLVGGSDGYTF
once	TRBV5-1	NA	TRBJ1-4	TGCGCCAGCAGCTTGCGGGGGGAGGTTCTGTTTTTT	CASSLRGEVLFF
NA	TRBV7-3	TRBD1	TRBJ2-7	TGTGCCAGCAGCAAGACAGGGCGCTCCTACGAGCAGTACTTC	CASSKTGRSYEQYF
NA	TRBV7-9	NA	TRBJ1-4	TGTGCCAGCAGGGCAGCAGGAATGGAAAAACTGTTTTTT	CASRAAGMEKLFF
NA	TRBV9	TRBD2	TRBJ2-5	TGTGCCAGCAGCACTCCTTTAGCGGGCCAAGAGACCCAGTACTTC	CASSTPLAGQETQYF
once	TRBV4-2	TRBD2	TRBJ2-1	TGTGCCAGCAGCCCTGGACTAGCGGGGAATGAGCAGTTCTTC	CASSPGLAGNEQFF
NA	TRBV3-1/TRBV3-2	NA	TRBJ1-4	TGTGCCAGCAGCCTCCTACCGGGAGGGCTGAAGCATGAAAAACTGTTTTTT	CASSLLPGGLKHEKLFF
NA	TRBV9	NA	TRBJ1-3	TGTGCCAGCAGCAAGGACACTCCTGGAAACACCATATATTTT	CASSKDTPGNTIYF
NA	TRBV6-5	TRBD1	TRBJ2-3	TGTGCCAGCAGAGGCCTGGGACAGCTCACAGATACGCAGTATTTT	CASRGLGQLTDTQYF
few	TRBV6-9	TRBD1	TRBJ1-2	TGTGCCAGCAGGGGACAGCGAGATGGCTACACCTTC	CASRGQRDGYTF
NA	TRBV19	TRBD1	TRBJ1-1	TGTGCCAGTCAAGACAGGGGGGGCACTGAAGCTTTCTTT	CASQDRGGTEAFF
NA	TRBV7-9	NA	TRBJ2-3	TGTGCCAGCAGTAGCGGATTCGACACAGATACGCAGTATTTT	CASSSGFDTDTQYF
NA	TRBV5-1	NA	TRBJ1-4	TGCGCCAGCGCTACGGGTTCGAGGTCGGGAGAAAAACTGTTTTTT	CASATGSRSGEKLFF
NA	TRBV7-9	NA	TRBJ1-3	TGTGCCAGCTTCTCGGGAAACACCATATATTTT	CASFSGNTIYF
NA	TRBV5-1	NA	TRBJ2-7	TGCGCCAGCAGCTCCCCCGAGACAGGTAGCTACGAGCAGTACTTC	CASSSPETGSYEQYF
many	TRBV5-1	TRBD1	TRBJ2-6	TGCGCCAGTACCTTGGGACAGCCCGGCTCTGGGGCCAACGTCCTGACTTTC	CASTLGQPGSGANVLTF